Presented here are 20 T cell receptor beta chains from one specimen sequenced in a study of Graves' ophthalmopathy and Graves' hyperthyroidism. Researchers took RNA transcripts and amplified TCR beta CDR3 regions from them. RT-PCR with HTBI primers came first, then second-round multiplex PCR. TCRdb passed the multiplex PCR reads through MiXCR, listing each CDR3 protein once. The data show some 750,000 distinct CDR3 sequences, roughly 41% seen once. The sample consisted of peripheral blood. All receptors come from an adult man with Graves' ophthalmopathy.

This chain joins TRBV20-1 and TRBJ2-5; the D gene is possibly TRBD1 (6 bases). The V and J ends lost 7 bases and 5 bases respectively, with 20 bases between them. The CDR3 length is 14 residues. Germline CDR1 and CDR2: DFQATT and SNEGSKA (reference sequence). CDR3 protein: CSVGTTGDGETQYF. The DNA for the CDR3 is TGCAGTGTTGGAACGACAGGTGATGGGGAGACCCAGTACTTC.

This clonotype occurred a few times. The chain has TRBV2 and TRBJ2-1; 7 bases are shared with TRBD1. V trimming: 7 bases; J trimming: 7 bases; junction bases outside the gene matches: 7. Looked up from germline, CDR1 is SNHLY and CDR2 is FYNNEI. The CDR3 loop spans 13 amino acids. DNA of the CDR3: TGTGCCAGCAAGGGGGCGGCACAAAATGAGCAGTTCTTC. This encodes CASKGAAQNEQFF.

The chain is built from TRBV24-1 and TRBJ1-5, with TRBD1 matching 7 bases. There are 16 residues in the CDR3. The junction had 9 bases not matched to a gene; V was cut back by 6 bases and J by 2 bases. The germline gives CDR1 KGHDR, CDR2 SFDVKD. This CDR3 reads CATSIPTGPGNQPQHF. DNA of the CDR3: TGTGCCACCAGTATACCGACAGGGCCAGGCAATCAGCCCCAGCATTTT.

This clonotype has just a few counts. The chain uses TRBV6-5 and TRBJ1-6; D is unclear. Germline CDR1 reads MNHEY; CDR2 reads SVGAGI. The CDR3 contains 16 residues. V lost 5 bases to trimming and J lost 4 bases, with 15 bases between them. The chain's CDR3 is CASSEQPNLYNSPLHF. CDR3 DNA sequence: TGTGCCAGCAGTGAACAACCGAACCTATATAATTCACCCCTCCACTTT.

As for this clonotype: This may be a read error: a much more frequent sequence differs by one nucleotide. The CDR3 sequence: CASSFGLRGRGRQETQYF. The DNA of the CDR3 is TGTGCCAGCAGCTTCGGCCTGCGAGGTCGCGGCCGCCAAGAGACCCAGTACTTC. V and J are TRBV5-4 and TRBJ2-5; D gene ambiguous. Germline-derived CDR1 and CDR2 are SGHNT and YYREEE (reference sequence). CDR3 length equals 18 residues. V was shortened by 2 bases and J by 1 base, with 21 bases between the two germline ends.

On this clonotype: The junction departs from germline at one end; a sequencing error may be responsible. J is TRBJ1-6 and V is TRBV11-3; D gene uncertain. The CDR3 is 13 amino acids. CDR1 SGHNT and CDR2 YENEEA come from the germline V gene. The CDR3 region is CASSQIAASPLHF. The CDR3 DNA reads TGCGCCAGCAGCCAAATCGCAGCTTCACCCCTCCACTTT. Looking up the rest from reference TRBV11-3 and TRBJ1-6 gives the full variable domain: EAGVVQSPRYKIIEKKQPVAFWCNPISGHNTLYWYLQNLGQGPELLIRYENEEAVDDSQLPKDRFSAERLKGVDSTLKIQPAELGDSAVYLCASSQIAASPLHFGNGTRLTVT.

Many counts were recorded for this clonotype. The chain uses TRBV14 and TRBJ1-2; D uncertain. Germline CDR1 is SGHDN and CDR2 is FVKESK. V was trimmed by 4 bases and J by 0 bases, leaving 6 bases between them. The length of the CDR3 is 13 residues. CDR3 coding DNA: TGTGCCAGCAGCCGGGCGTCTAACTATGGCTACACCTTC. Encoded protein: CASSRASNYGYTF.

This clonotype was seen a handful of times. V usage is TRBV7-9 and J usage is TRBJ2-5; TRBD2 is a possible D gene (6 bases). V was pared by 3 bases and J by 7 bases, with 9 bases between. The CDR3 is 12 residues long. Per germline, CDR1 SEHNR and CDR2 FQNEAQ (reference sequence). The CDR3 spells CASSLMGGTQYF. DNA for the CDR3: TGTGCCAGCAGCTTGATGGGAGGGACCCAGTACTTC.

This clonotype was observed at least ten times. V and J are TRBV10-3 and TRBJ1-1; D gene ambiguous. The CDR3 consists of 13 residues. The ends were cut back, 0 bases at V and 5 bases at J, with 7 bases in the middle. CDR1 ENHRY and CDR2 SYGVKD come from the germline V gene. This CDR3 reads CAISESASTEAFF. The CDR3 DNA follows: TGTGCCATCAGTGAGTCGGCGAGTACTGAAGCTTTCTTT.

This clonotype was seen more than once but under ten times. V gene TRBV20-1 combines with J gene TRBJ1-1; TRBD1 matches at 7 bases. The CDR3 covers 13 residues. The germline V gene encodes CDR1 DFQATT and CDR2 SNEGSKA (reference sequence). The DNA of the CDR3 is TGCAGCTCCCCGGGACAGAGAAACACTGAAGCTTTCTTT. Encoded protein: CSSPGQRNTEAFF.

The chain uses TRBV12-3 or TRBV12-4 and TRBJ1-5; 9 positions match TRBD1. The CDR3 is 15 amino acids. V was pared by 6 bases and J by 6 bases, with 9 bases of the junction left unmatched. The CDR3 sequence is CASRPGQGFGQPQHF. The CDR3 DNA reads as TGTGCCAGCAGACCGGGACAGGGTTTCGGTCAGCCCCAGCATTTT.

This clonotype has more than one count but fewer than ten. The genes are TRBV5-4 and TRBJ2-5, with D perhaps TRBD2 (5 bases). This CDR3 has 13 residues. Germline V gives CDR1 SGHNT, CDR2 YYREEE (reference sequence). V was pared by 1 base and J by 6 bases, with 10 bases between. CDR3 protein: CASSLLEAKTQYF. In DNA, the CDR3 is TGTGCCAGCAGCTTGTTGGAGGCGAAGACCCAGTACTTC.

As DNA, the CDR3 is TGTGCCAGTAGTACTTCTCACACCGGGGCCAACGTCCTGACTTTC. Encoded protein: CASSTSHTGANVLTF. V gene TRBV19 combines with J gene TRBJ2-6; the D is unclear. The germline V gene has CDR1 LNHDA and CDR2 SQIVND (reference sequence). V lost 4 bases and J lost 4, with 11 bases in between. The CDR3 is made up of 15 amino acids.

The rearrangement uses TRBV7-9 and TRBJ2-7, with a tentative D call TRBD2 (6 bases). Germline V gives CDR1 SEHNR, CDR2 FQNEAQ (reference sequence). The CDR3 has 14 residues. The germline V and J ends were trimmed by 3 bases and 3 bases, with 12 bases remaining between them. DNA of the CDR3: TGTGCCAGCAGCTTCGGAGGGTTTGGCTACGAGCAGTACTTC. Residues: CASSFGGFGYEQYF.

Turning to this clonotype: A much bigger clone sits one base away, suggesting this may be a read error. This rearrangement joins TRBV7-9 to TRBJ1-5; D not certain. The CDR3 spans 15 residues. Trimming took off 4 bases at V and 2 bases at J, with 12 bases between the two ends. The germline CDR1 and CDR2 sequences are SEHNR and FQNEAQ (reference sequence). CDR3 amino acids: CASSSQGPRNQPQHF. The CDR3 bases are TGTGCCAGCAGCTCCCAAGGTCCCCGCAATCAGCCCCAGCATTTT. Variable domain in full (rest from reference TRBV7-9 and TRBJ1-5): DTGVSQNPRHKITKRGQNVTFRCDPISEHNRLYWYRQTLGQGPEFLTYFQNEAQLEKSRLLSDRFSAERPKGSFSTLEIQRTEQGDSAMYLCASSSQGPRNQPQHFGDGTRLSIL.

The count of this clonotype is one. The chain recombines TRBV6-5 with TRBJ2-5, with D hard to call. V lost 4 bases and J 5 bases, leaving 17 bases between the germline ends. The CDR3 length is 15 residues. The germline V gene has CDR1 MNHEY and CDR2 SVGAGI. The CDR3 loop is CASSLLRSNPETQYF. DNA for the CDR3: TGTGCCAGCAGTTTACTGCGCTCTAACCCGGAGACCCAGTACTTC.

The chain couples TRBV20-1 to TRBJ1-5; D remains ambiguous. The germline V gene encodes CDR1 DFQATT and CDR2 SNEGSKA (reference sequence). The CDR3 consists of 14 residues. V lost 7 bases to trimming and J lost 1 base, with 14 bases between them. CDR3 protein: CSGRLRGSNQPQHF. The DNA of the CDR3 is TGCAGTGGCCGGCTACGGGGAAGCAATCAGCCCCAGCATTTT.

V gene TRBV10-3 combines with J gene TRBJ1-1; D is ambiguous. CDR1 ENHRY and CDR2 SYGVKD come from the germline V gene. V was cut by 2 bases and J by 0 bases, with 10 bases left in between. The CDR3 spans 15 residues. This CDR3 is CAISEPTLMNTEAFF. In DNA, the CDR3 is TGTGCCATCAGTGAGCCCACTTTGATGAACACTGAAGCTTTCTTT.

The J gene is TRBJ1-1, the V gene TRBV19, with 10 bases aligning to TRBD1. V trimming: 6 bases; J trimming: 3 bases; junction bases outside the gene matches: 10. Germline CDR1 and CDR2: LNHDA and SQIVND (reference sequence). The CDR3 consists of 16 residues. The CDR3 here is CASSRGTGDLDTEAFF. The CDR3 region has the DNA TGTGCCAGTAGCCGGGGGACAGGGGATTTAGACACTGAAGCTTTCTTT.

Note on this clonotype: A much more abundant neighbour one base away suggests this may be a read error. The chain is built from TRBV10-3 and TRBJ2-7; D uncertain. The V gene's germline CDR1 is ENHRY and CDR2 SYGVKD. The CDR3 is 15 residues long. With 2 bases removed from V and 0 bases from J, the gap between germline ends came to 11 bases. The CDR3 loop reads CAISETAASSYEQYF. CDR3 coding DNA: TGTGCCATCAGTGAGACGGCAGCCAGCTCCTACGAGCAGTACTTC.